One sample yielded the 27 T cell receptor beta chains listed below, sequenced in a study of cytomegalovirus exposure and HLA in healthy donors. The PCR contained 60 Vbeta and 13 Jbeta primers. TCRdb's table, derived via immunoSEQ multiplex PCR, lists solely in-frame clones and lacks some. The data show 90,000 to 100,000 clones, around 80% seen once. The sample consisted of PBMCs. These receptor sequences come from a man aged 18 to 29 in good health and CMV-seronegative.

For this clone: The junction departs from the called germline gene at one end, perhaps through a read error. The chain combines TRBV7-9 with TRBJ2-7; TRBD1 agrees at 9 bases. The V gene's germline CDR1 is SEHNR and CDR2 FQNEAQ (reference sequence). The CDR3 extends over 14 amino acids. CDR3: CSSSSWTGAYEQYF. CDR3 bases: TGTTCCAGCAGCAGTTGGACAGGGGCGTACGAGCAGTACTTC.

CDR3 protein: CASSQGGQGRGEKLFF. CDR3 nucleotide sequence: TGTGCCAGCAGCCAAGGGGGACAGGGGCGAGGTGAAAAACTGTTTTTT. V and J are TRBV4-2 and TRBJ1-4; 10 bases line up with TRBD1. The V gene end was trimmed by 1 base and the J gene end by 7 bases; junction bases not matched to a gene: 6. The V gene's germline CDR1 is LGHNA and CDR2 YNFKEQ. The CDR3 is 16 residues long.

The chain couples TRBV28 to TRBJ1-2; tentative D call: TRBD1 (5 bases). V was trimmed by 5 bases and J by 8 bases, leaving 21 bases between them. The CDR3 runs 15 residues. The germline CDR1 and CDR2 sequences are MDHEN and SYDVKM. CDR3 sequence reads: CASSPPLTVKEGYTF. CDR3 bases: TGTGCCAGCAGTCCGCCCTTGACAGTGAAGGAAGGCTACACCTTC.

This clone showed up just a few times. The chain couples TRBV10-3 to TRBJ1-3, with a possible D match to TRBD1 (6 bases). V was clipped by 2 bases and J by 4 bases, with 6 bases between them. Germline CDR1 and CDR2: ENHRY and SYGVKD. The CDR3 length is 13 residues. The CDR3 coding sequence is TGTGCCATCAGTGAGGACAGGGGAAACACCATATATTTT. The encoded protein is CAISEDRGNTIYF.

The genes are TRBV19 and TRBJ1-2; 9 bases fit TRBD1. Germline trimming cut 7 bases from V and 3 bases from J; bases unmatched to any gene: 12. Germline lookup yields CDR1 LNHDA and CDR2 SQIVND (reference sequence). The CDR3 is 16 residues long. CDR3 in DNA: TGTGCCAGTACCGGAGACGGGACAGGGAAGCACTATGGCTACACCTTC. Translation: CASTGDGTGKHYGYTF.

The chain has TRBV4-1 and TRBJ2-7; the match to TRBD2 covers 12 bases. CDR3 length: 16 amino acids. Looked up from germline, CDR1 is MGHRA and CDR2 is YSYEKL. Trimming at V came to 3 bases and at J to 7 bases, leaving 10 bases not matched to a gene. The CDR3 spells CASSQLTSGGLEEQYF. For the CDR3, the DNA is TGCGCCAGCAGCCAGTTGACTAGCGGGGGTTTGGAGGAGCAGTACTTC.

The V call is TRBV19, the J call TRBJ1-1; D not certain. Germline values: CDR1 LNHDA, CDR2 SQIVND (reference sequence). Trimming took 7 bases from V and 1 from J, leaving 13 bases between them. CDR3 size: 14 residues. CDR3 residues: CASTGVLTNTEAFF. CDR3 nucleotides: TGTGCCAGTACCGGGGTCCTTACGAACACTGAAGCTTTCTTT.

The chain links TRBV7-2 to TRBJ1-1, with 12 bases matching TRBD1. Germline CDR1 and CDR2: SGHTA and FQGNSA. V lost 5 bases, J lost 1 base, and 8 bases stayed unmatched. This CDR3 region has 17 residues. CDR3 sequence reads: CASSPRDRGLGNTEAFF. CDR3 coding DNA: TGTGCCAGCAGCCCCCGGGACAGGGGGCTCGGGAACACTGAAGCTTTCTTT.

V gene TRBV11-1 combines with J gene TRBJ2-3; possible D gene TRBD1, 6 bases. V was shortened by 5 bases and J by 6 bases, with 15 bases between the two germline ends. The V gene's germline CDR1 is SGHAT and CDR2 FQDESV (reference sequence). The CDR3 loop spans 14 amino acids. CDR3 nucleotides: TGTGCCAGCAGCCAGATGACAGGAAGGGATACGCAGTATTTT. Encoded protein: CASSQMTGRDTQYF.

J is TRBJ1-2 and V is TRBV19, with D tentatively TRBD1 (6 bases). Per the germline V gene, CDR1 is LNHDA and CDR2 is SQIVND (reference sequence). CDR3 length: 15 amino acids. V lost 5 bases, J lost 5 bases, and 18 bases lay in between. The DNA of the CDR3 is TGTGCCAGTAGTGATAGGATATCGACAGGTTATGGCTACACCTTC. Residues: CASSDRISTGYGYTF.

The chain employs TRBV19 and TRBJ2-7, with 7 bases that match TRBD1. CDR3 length equals 14 residues. The J segment lost 4 bases and the V segment lost 3 bases, leaving 6 bases of the junction unmatched. Germline-derived CDR1 and CDR2 are LNHDA and SQIVND (reference sequence). The CDR3 DNA sequence: TGTGCCAGTAGTATTAGGGGGCGCGGATACGAGCAGTACTTC. This translates into CASSIRGRGYEQYF.

This sequence joins TRBV2 and TRBJ2-7; no reliable D call. Trimming took 3 bases from V and 4 from J, leaving 13 bases between them. Germline CDR1 SNHLY, CDR2 FYNNEI. This CDR3 is 14 amino acids long. The CDR3, as DNA: TGTGCCAGCAGTGATGGCAGATTGCCTTACGAGCAGTACTTC. It translates to CASSDGRLPYEQYF.

The count of this clone is one. The chain joins TRBV25-1 to TRBJ2-2; 10 positions match TRBD1. There are 15 residues in the CDR3. V shed 4 bases and J 3 bases; nucleotides not matched to a gene: 2. Germline V gene sequence: CDR1 MGHDK, CDR2 SYGVNS. The CDR3 loop reads CASSVGTGDTGELFF. CDR3 nucleotide sequence: TGTGCCAGCAGTGTAGGGACAGGGGACACCGGGGAGCTGTTTTTT.

J is TRBJ1-2 and V is TRBV2, with TRBD1 matching over 7 bases. V trimming: 9 bases; J trimming: 4 bases; junction bases outside the gene matches: 11. Germline V CDR1 and CDR2: SNHLY, FYNNEI. This CDR3 comprises 14 residues. CDR3 loop: CARDETGESYGYTF. CDR3 DNA sequence: TGTGCCAGGGACGAAACAGGGGAAAGCTATGGCTACACCTTC.

The chain is built from TRBV9 and TRBJ1-4; 7 bases map to TRBD1. V trimming: 4 bases; J trimming: 4 bases; junction bases outside the gene matches: 10. Germline V gene data show CDR1 as SGDLS and CDR2 as YYNGEE. The CDR3 sequence is 16 residues long. This CDR3 is CASSPRDREFNEKLFF. The CDR3 DNA sequence: TGTGCCAGCAGCCCCCGCGACAGGGAGTTTAATGAAAAACTGTTTTTT.

V gene TRBV19 combines with J gene TRBJ1-1; 8 bases line up with TRBD1. Germline V CDR1 and CDR2: LNHDA, SQIVND (reference sequence). The J segment lost 1 base and the V segment lost 5 bases, leaving 0 bases of the junction unmatched. There are 13 residues in the CDR3. CDR3 coding DNA: TGTGCCAGTAGTGACAGGGGGAACACTGAAGCTTTCTTT. It specifies CASSDRGNTEAFF.

This clone was picked up one time. A read error may account for a junction end that differs from germline. V usage is TRBV7-9 and J usage is TRBJ1-5, with 7 bases that match TRBD1. In germline, CDR1 is SEHNR, CDR2 FQNEAQ (reference sequence). The CDR3 has 18 residues. The CDR3 loop reads CSSSYTVDSQGSNQPQHF. The CDR3 nucleotides are TGTTCCAGCAGCTATACCGTTGACTCACAGGGGAGCAATCAGCCCCAGCATTTT.

This chain connects TRBV18 to TRBJ2-3, with TRBD2 matching over 11 bases. Germline V gives CDR1 KGHSH, CDR2 LQKENI. This CDR3 has 16 amino acids. J gave up 5 bases and V 6 bases, and 10 bases lay outside the gene matches. The CDR3 protein is CASSHGASGGQDTQYF. CDR3 DNA: TGTGCCAGCTCTCATGGAGCTAGCGGGGGGCAAGATACGCAGTATTTT.

The rearrangement links TRBV28 to TRBJ1-1; D might be TRBD1 (5 bases). From germline, CDR1 is MDHEN and CDR2 SYDVKM. V was pared by 3 bases and J by 5 bases, with 13 bases between. This CDR3 spans 14 amino acids. The CDR3 spells CASSFGGVGTEAFF. The CDR3 DNA is TGTGCCAGCAGTTTCGGGGGGGTGGGAACTGAAGCTTTCTTT.

The rearrangement joins TRBV15 to TRBJ2-2; D unclear. The CDR3 is 13 amino acids. V lost 5 bases and J 3 bases, leaving 7 bases between the germline ends. The germline V gene encodes CDR1 LNHNV and CDR2 YYDKDF (reference sequence). The CDR3 nucleotides read TGTGCCACCAGCGGGCAGCACACCGGGGAGCTGTTTTTT. Protein product: CATSGQHTGELFF.

CDR3 DNA sequence: TGCGCCAGCAGCTTGACGGAAACTATCTCTGGAAACACCATATATTTT. The encoded protein is CASSLTETISGNTIYF. The chain carries TRBV5-1 and TRBJ1-3; D remains unclear. The CDR3 has 16 amino acids. The germline V gene has CDR1 SGHRS and CDR2 YFSETQ. Trimming took off 1 base at V and 0 bases at J, with 11 bases between the two ends. Drawing the rest from reference TRBV5-1 and TRBJ1-3, the complete variable domain is KAGVTQTPRYLIKTRGQQVTLSCSPISGHRSVSWYQQTPGQGLQFLFEYFSETQRNKGNFPGRFSGRQFSNSRSEMNVSTLELGDSALYLCASSLTETISGNTIYFGEGSWLTVV.

This clone was seen only once. One end of the junction fails to match germline, which may point to a read error. This rearrangement joins TRBV4-1 to TRBJ2-5; D unresolved. The length of the CDR3 is 14 residues. The germline gives CDR1 MGHRA, CDR2 YSYEKL. Here the CDR3 DNA reads TGCGCCAGCAGCCAAGGACTTCCGGGTCCTCGTCCGAACTTC. It encodes CASSQGLPGPRPNF.

CDR3 bases: TGTGCCAGCAGCCCCCCCGGGACAGGCATTAATTCACCCCTCCACTTT. Its translation is CASSPPGTGINSPLHF. The genes are TRBV9 and TRBJ1-6, with TRBD1 matching 8 bases. V shed 4 bases, J shed 6 bases, and the junction held 9 bases outside the gene matches. Germline CDR1 and CDR2: SGDLS and YYNGEE. CDR3 length: 16 residues.

The chain couples TRBV5-5 to TRBJ2-7, with TRBD1 matching 9 bases. Germline trimming cut 4 bases from V and 3 bases from J; bases unmatched to any gene: 5. Germline V gives CDR1 SGHKS, CDR2 YYEKEE (reference sequence). The CDR3 contains 14 residues. CDR3 nucleotide sequence: TGTGCCAGCAGCATGCCGGGACAGGGCTACGAGCAGTACTTC. Residues: CASSMPGQGYEQYF.

This clone was seen a single time. This CDR3 reads CASSIAQGGNSPLHF. The CDR3 DNA is TGTGCCAGTAGTATAGCACAGGGCGGTAATTCACCCCTCCACTTT. V and J are TRBV19 and TRBJ1-6; tentatively, D is TRBD1 (6 bases). V lost 1 base to trimming and J lost 6 bases, with 10 bases between them. The germline V gene has CDR1 LNHDA and CDR2 SQIVND (reference sequence). The CDR3 has 15 residues.

V is TRBV11-3 and J is TRBJ2-3; tentatively, D is TRBD2 (5 bases). The length of the CDR3 is 16 residues. The V gene lost 0 bases and the J gene lost 6 bases, with 16 bases spanning the gap. The germline V gene encodes CDR1 SGHNT and CDR2 YENEEA. CDR3 in amino acids: CASSLEGRAGSDTQYF. CDR3 nucleotides: TGTGCCAGCAGCTTAGAAGGACGGGCGGGCTCGGATACGCAGTATTTT.

The rearrangement uses TRBV25-1 and TRBJ2-1; 9 nucleotides line up with TRBD1. This CDR3 contains 14 residues. CDR1 and CDR2 from the germline V gene are MGHDK and SYGVNS. V trimming: 5 bases; J trimming: 8 bases; junction bases outside the gene matches: 7. The DNA for the CDR3 is TGTGCCAGCAGTATACCGGGACAGGGCTATGAGCAGTTCTTC. Its translation: CASSIPGQGYEQFF.